One and the same sample provided the 3 T cell receptor beta chains below, sequenced in a study of blood T cell repertoires in COVID-19. The data were produced by immunoSEQ multiplex PCR, yet TCRdb's version contains in-frame clones alone and is incomplete. The table records 100,000 or so clones, 82% of them present only once. The material sequenced was peripheral blood. The receptors shown here come from a man aged 65-85 years with active or convalescent COVID-19.

The genes are TRBV5-5 and TRBJ1-2; 9 bases line up with TRBD1. Unmatched junction bases numbered 10, after V lost 4 bases and J lost 6 bases. Per the germline V gene, CDR1 is SGHKS and CDR2 is YYEKEE (reference sequence). The CDR3 has 15 amino acids. CDR3 amino acids: CASSRIQGATNGYTF. The CDR3, as DNA: TGTGCCAGCAGCCGGATACAGGGGGCGACTAATGGCTACACCTTC.

This rearrangement joins TRBV11-1 to TRBJ2-2, with 9 bases identical to TRBD1. The CDR3 covers 14 residues. Germline V gives CDR1 SGHAT, CDR2 FQDESV (reference sequence). V trimming: 5 bases; J trimming: 5 bases; junction bases outside the gene matches: 3. The CDR3 region has the DNA TGTGCCAGCAGCAACGGACAGGGGACCGGGGAGCTGTTTTTT. The encoded protein is CASSNGQGTGELFF.

The chain uses TRBV30 and TRBJ1-5, with D unresolved. Germline CDR1 and CDR2: GTSNPN and SVGIG (reference sequence). The CDR3 has 13 amino acids. V was cut by 3 bases and J by 4 bases, with 10 bases left in between. The CDR3 nucleotides read TGTGCCTGGAGCTCGCAGGATAATCAGCCCCAGCATTTT. It codes for CAWSSQDNQPQHF.